A single sample gave rise to the 14 T cell receptor beta chains below, sequenced in a study of beta chain features in type 1 diabetes. The isolated RNA, all of it, was reverse transcribed, so expressed TCRB transcripts were what got sequenced. Profiling relied on immunoSEQ multiplex PCR, and the TCRdb table lists in-frame clones only, not all of them. This sample has 250,000 to 400,000 clones; 14% occur once, and the top ten carry under 8.5%. Sequenced sample: central memory CD4+ T cells from blood. These receptor sequences come from a man aged 25 to 45 in good health.

This clone was counted ten times or more. This chain uses TRBV21-1 with TRBJ1-1. TRBV21-1 is annotated as a pseudogene. The CDR3 has 16 residues. The CDR3 region has the DNA TGTGCCAGCAGCAACCTCCGCGGCTTTAGGGTCACTGAAGCTTTCTTT. Amino acid sequence: CASSNLRGFRVTEAFF.

CDR3 sequence (DNA): TGTGCCATCCGACAGACGTTGCAGACTAACTATGGCTACACCTTC. Translated: CAIRQTLQTNYGYTF. V usage is TRBV6-6 and J usage is TRBJ1-2; D perhaps matches TRBD1 (5 bases). The V end lost 10 bases, the J end lost 0 bases, and 18 bases lay between the germline ends. The CDR3 extends over 15 amino acids. Germline-derived CDR1 and CDR2 are MNHNY and SVGAGI (reference sequence).

This clone was counted a few times. The chain couples TRBV9 to TRBJ1-1; D gene unclear. The CDR3 is 13 residues long. Looked up from germline, CDR1 is SGDLS and CDR2 is YYNGEE. Between the trimmed V and J ends, which lost 2 bases and 8 bases, there was a span of 13 bases. The CDR3 region is CASSVGGIKEAFF. The DNA for the CDR3 is TGTGCCAGCAGCGTCGGAGGGATCAAAGAAGCTTTCTTT.

The J gene is TRBJ2-1, the V gene TRBV5-4; 11 bases map to TRBD2. Looked up from germline, CDR1 is SGHNT and CDR2 is YYREEE (reference sequence). The ends lost 4 bases at V and 0 bases at J; junction bases unmatched: 6. The CDR3 totals 17 residues. The CDR3 coding sequence is TGTGCCAGCAGCATATCGACTAGCGGGGTCTCCTACAATGAGCAGTTCTTC. It encodes CASSISTSGVSYNEQFF.

This clone has at least ten counts. The V and J genes are TRBV5-1 and TRBJ1-4; TRBD1 agrees at 9 bases. The CDR3 has 15 amino acids. V gave up 4 bases and J gave up 7 bases; unmatched junction bases: 8. Germline loops: CDR1 SGHRS, CDR2 YFSETQ. The CDR3 DNA sequence: TGCGCCAGCAGCGGGGAGGGACAGGGTACTGAAAAACTGTTTTTT. It codes for CASSGEGQGTEKLFF.

This chain uses TRBV18 with TRBJ1-1, with TRBD1 as a possible D gene (5 bases). Germline V lookup: CDR1 KGHSH, CDR2 LQKENI. Trimming left V 2 bases short and J 5 bases short, with 9 bases between. The CDR3 loop spans 13 amino acids. The CDR3 spells CASSPIRGTEAFF. The CDR3 DNA is TGTGCCAGCTCACCAATTCGGGGGACTGAAGCTTTCTTT. Full variable domain (rest looked up from reference TRBV18 and TRBJ1-1): NAGVMQNPRHLVRRRGQEARLRCSPMKGHSHVYWYRQLPEEGLKFMVYLQKENIIDESGMPKERFSAEFPKEGPSILRIQQVVRGDSAAYFCASSPIRGTEAFFGQGTRLTVV.

This clone was observed a handful of times. This rearrangement joins TRBV5-4 to TRBJ2-1; 10 nucleotides line up with TRBD2. The CDR3 is 14 residues long. Germline V gives CDR1 SGHNT, CDR2 YYREEE (reference sequence). V shed 2 bases and J 15 bases; nucleotides not matched to a gene: 11. The CDR3 sequence is CASSFEREGPQRFF. CDR3 DNA sequence: TGTGCCAGCAGCTTCGAGCGGGAGGGCCCCCAGCGGTTCTTC.

This clone has a handful of counts. The chain recombines TRBV11-1 with TRBJ1-1; D possibly corresponds to TRBD1 (5 bases). Germline V gene data show CDR1 as SGHAT and CDR2 as FQDESV (reference sequence). The V gene lost 3 bases and the J gene lost 6 bases, with 14 bases spanning the gap. The CDR3 spans 14 residues. DNA for the CDR3: TGTGCCAGCAGCTTTGGGGGAGAGGGAGCTGAAGCTTTCTTT. Translated: CASSFGGEGAEAFF.

The rearrangement links TRBV7-2 to TRBJ1-3, with 8 bases matching TRBD1. CDR1 SGHTA and CDR2 FQGNSA come from the germline V gene. The junction had 10 bases not matched to a gene; V was cut back by 5 bases and J by 4 bases. There are 16 residues in the CDR3. In DNA, the CDR3 is TGTGCCAGCAGCGCGACCGGGACAGGCGTCGGAAACACCATATATTTT. Translating it yields CASSATGTGVGNTIYF.

Within the sample, this clone is medium-sized. Other DNA sequences of this sample code for an identical CDR3. This chain links TRBV9 with TRBJ2-5, with 8 nucleotides matching TRBD1. Germline CDR1 SGDLS, CDR2 YYNGEE. There are 14 residues in the CDR3. The junction had 6 bases not matched to a gene; V was cut back by 3 bases and J by 5 bases. CDR3 DNA: TGTGCCAGCAGCGCCCGACAGGGGCAGGAGACCCAGTACTTC. Its protein product is CASSARQGQETQYF.

This chain connects TRBV5-5 to TRBJ2-3, with no clear D. This CDR3 contains 15 residues. V shed 0 bases and J shed 8 bases, with 16 bases lying between them. The germline V gene has CDR1 SGHKS and CDR2 YYEKEE (reference sequence). DNA of the CDR3: TGTGCCAGCAGCTTGGCCAATGCGCCCTCGGGTACGCAGTATTTT. Translated, it gives CASSLANAPSGTQYF.

V and J are TRBV14 and TRBJ1-4, with no clear D. CDR1 is SGHDN, CDR2 FVKESK, per germline. V was cut by 4 bases and J by 0 bases, with 9 bases left in between. The CDR3 spans 15 residues. CDR3 sequence (DNA): TGTGCCAGCAGCCCCGGAATTACAACTAATGAAAAACTGTTTTTT. Encoded protein: CASSPGITTNEKLFF.

This clone was counted between two and nine times. The genes are TRBV7-2 and TRBJ2-1, with 10 bases identical to TRBD2. V lost 4 bases, J lost 10 bases, and 16 bases stayed unmatched. The germline V gene has CDR1 SGHTA and CDR2 FQGNSA. CDR3 length: 17 amino acids. This chain's CDR3 is CASSSSGTSAPLGEQFF. DNA for the CDR3: TGTGCCAGCAGCTCCTCCGGGACTAGCGCTCCCCTGGGGGAGCAGTTCTTC.

This clone was seen more than once but under ten times. This chain joins TRBV19 and TRBJ2-1; no clear D gene. The CDR3 runs 14 residues. Trimming cost V 7 bases and J 5 bases, with 15 bases left between them. Germline V gives CDR1 LNHDA, CDR2 SQIVND (reference sequence). The CDR3 loop reads CASKAIRLDNEQFF. For the CDR3, the DNA is TGTGCCAGTAAAGCGATCCGATTGGACAATGAGCAGTTCTTC. Filled out from reference TRBV19 and TRBJ2-1, the complete variable domain reads DGGITQSPKYLFRKEGQNVTLSCEQNLNHDAMYWYRQDPGQGLRLIYYSQIVNDFQKGDIAEGYSVSREKKESFPLTVTSAQKNPTAFYLCASKAIRLDNEQFFGPGTRLTVL.